The sequence of this T cell receptor beta chain was determined in a study of T cells after yellow fever vaccination. Germline assignment: CDR1 SGHNT and CDR2 YYREEE (reference sequence). Trimming removed 5 bases from V and 5 bases from J; junction bases left unmatched: 6. The CDR3 extends over 14 amino acids. TCRdb analysed the 5' RACE reads with MiXCR anew, one entry per CDR3 protein. The sample lists a few hundred thousand distinct CDR3 sequences, over 3.5% occurring once. There are a few counts of this clonotype. This sequence joins TRBV5-4 and TRBJ2-5; the match to TRBD1 covers 10 bases. This clonotype was obtained from a man aged 18 to 29 who received the YFV17D yellow fever vaccine. Sequences were derived from PBMCs, sampled 5 days after the yellow fever booster vaccination. The CDR3 coding sequence is TGTGCCAGCAGTCGACAGGGGGCCCACGAGACCCAGTACTTC. Protein: CASSRQGAHETQYF.